The present entry profiles one TCR beta chain with its context. These data originate in a study of blood T cell repertoires in COVID-19. Overall study: Acute and convalescent COVID-19 specimens originated in the United States, Italy and Spain.

Germline lookup yields CDR1 SGHAT and CDR2 FQNNGV. After removal of 5 bases from V and 2 bases from J, the junction contained 5 bases not matched to a gene. The CDR3 covers 14 residues. Authors' analysis steps: Estimation of nucleated cell counts was performed using reference gene primer amplification. Profiled with immunoSEQ multiplex PCR; TCRdb holds only in-frame clones, not every one. V and J calls and clone size are copied from that table; D and trimming were computed from the DNA. Of roughly 70,000 clones listed, about 90% are singletons. The sequence derives from a man over 45 with active COVID-19. The sample was peripheral blood. J is TRBJ1-1 and V is TRBV11-2; 7 bases agree with TRBD1. The CDR3, as DNA: TGTGCCAGCAGCGCTTGGACAGGAAACACTGAAGCTTTCTTT. This gives the protein CASSAWTGNTEAFF.